This is a list of T cell receptor beta chains from one sample in a study of cytomegalovirus exposure and HLA in healthy donors. Profiled with immunoSEQ multiplex PCR; TCRdb holds only in-frame clones, not every one. The profile covers some 160,000 clones, with over 70% appearing a single time and about 7.7% taken by the ten largest. Source material: PBMCs. Every receptor here comes from a woman in her thirties or forties in good health and CMV-seropositive. Both conserved end residues are trimmed from each CDR3. Expanded clones are given a class, and other clones once, few, many or no size at all.

v_call: TRBV2; clone_size: NA; j_call: TRBJ2-7; cdr3_aa: ASRDIAGWSYEQY
v_call: TRBV6-6; clone_size: NA; j_call: TRBJ1-2; cdr3_aa: ASSYSAYGYT
v_call: TRBV2; clone_size: few; j_call: TRBJ2-2; cdr3_aa: ASSGLAGATGELF
v_call: TRBV14; clone_size: NA; j_call: TRBJ2-2; cdr3_aa: ASSQVIGGLSRTGELF
v_call: TRBV18; clone_size: NA; j_call: TRBJ1-3; cdr3_aa: ASSLGQADSGNTIY
v_call: TRBV9; clone_size: NA; j_call: TRBJ1-1; cdr3_aa: ASSVAGENTEAF
v_call: TRBV6-5; clone_size: NA; j_call: TRBJ1-6; cdr3_aa: ASSSLLGPLH
v_call: TRBV9; clone_size: NA; j_call: TRBJ2-1; cdr3_aa: ASSPLGETYNEQF
v_call: TRBV21-1; clone_size: NA; j_call: TRBJ1-2; cdr3_aa: AGPRRPSYGYT
v_call: TRBV5-1; clone_size: NA; j_call: TRBJ1-2; cdr3_aa: ASSFDMSGGYT
v_call: TRBV2; clone_size: NA; j_call: TRBJ1-6; cdr3_aa: ASTPRQVDNSPLH
v_call: TRBV5-1; clone_size: NA; j_call: TRBJ2-2; cdr3_aa: ASSPRTSGGSNTGELF
v_call: TRBV12-5; clone_size: NA; j_call: TRBJ2-7; cdr3_aa: ASGLGQGYEQY
v_call: TRBV13; clone_size: NA; j_call: TRBJ2-1; cdr3_aa: ASSFGGSSSYNEQF
v_call: TRBV28; clone_size: once; j_call: TRBJ1-2; cdr3_aa: ASSKTEPLYGYT
v_call: TRBV7-9; clone_size: NA; j_call: TRBJ2-6; cdr3_aa: SSSLGSSGANVLT
v_call: TRBV27; clone_size: NA; j_call: TRBJ2-7; cdr3_aa: ASSSSLLAGGREQY
v_call: TRBV7-8; clone_size: NA; j_call: TRBJ1-4; cdr3_aa: ASSDSLKDATNEKLF
v_call: TRBV30; clone_size: NA; j_call: TRBJ2-1; cdr3_aa: AWRSPGSYNEQF
v_call: TRBV7-9; clone_size: once; j_call: TRBJ1-1; cdr3_aa: ASRTIKGTGRNTEAF
v_call: TRBV28; clone_size: once; j_call: TRBJ2-2; cdr3_aa: ASTSTRLPNTGELF
v_call: TRBV6-5; clone_size: NA; j_call: TRBJ2-5; cdr3_aa: ASSLHQGAKRETQY
v_call: TRBV19; clone_size: NA; j_call: TRBJ2-2; cdr3_aa: ASSIDIGELF
v_call: TRBV6-1; clone_size: NA; j_call: TRBJ2-2; cdr3_aa: ASSVGTRGGRTGELF
v_call: TRBV4-1; clone_size: NA; j_call: TRBJ1-1; cdr3_aa: ASSQTANTEAF
v_call: TRBV10-3; clone_size: few; j_call: TRBJ1-5; cdr3_aa: AISEGQGNQPQH
v_call: TRBV7-2; clone_size: NA; j_call: TRBJ2-3; cdr3_aa: ASSLAAGGQYTQY
v_call: TRBV28; clone_size: once; j_call: TRBJ1-1; cdr3_aa: ASTRTSGFLTEAF